The 25 T cell receptor beta chains in this list originate from one sample, sequenced in a study of blood T cell repertoires in COVID-19. Clones were sequenced by immunoSEQ multiplex PCR, and TCRdb holds only the in-frame ones, with some missing. The table includes about 75,000 clones, 85% to 90% detected once. The sequenced material came from peripheral blood. These receptors were collected from a human donor in a cohort sampled during active COVID-19.

In DNA form, the CDR3 reads TGTGCCAGCAGCTCGGGACTCAACACCGGGGAGCTGTTTTTT. This encodes CASSSGLNTGELFF. This chain joins TRBV3-1 (or the pseudogene TRBV3-2) and TRBJ2-2, with D possibly TRBD2 on 6 matching bases. The germline V and J ends were trimmed by 5 bases and 2 bases, with 9 bases remaining between them. Germline CDR1 reads LGHDT; CDR2 reads YNNKEL (reference sequence). This CDR3 spans 14 amino acids.

This chain links TRBV28 with TRBJ1-1; unclear D gene. The germline gives CDR1 MDHEN, CDR2 SYDVKM. V was trimmed by 5 bases and J by 0 bases, leaving 7 bases between them. The CDR3 is made up of 13 amino acids. The CDR3 nucleotides are TGTGCCAGCAGTCCTACAGTGAACACTGAAGCTTTCTTT. It specifies CASSPTVNTEAFF.

The chain carries TRBV15 and TRBJ2-2; 8 nucleotides agree with TRBD2. Germline CDR1 reads LNHNV; CDR2 reads YYDKDF (reference sequence). The length of the CDR3 is 16 residues. With V trimmed by 5 bases and J by 1 base, 6 bases remained unmatched. CDR3: CATSEIAGKNTGELFF. CDR3 in DNA: TGTGCCACCAGCGAAATAGCGGGGAAGAACACCGGGGAGCTGTTTTTT.

The count of this clone is one. The genes are TRBV12-5 and TRBJ1-1; 8 bases are shared with TRBD1. This CDR3 contains 14 residues. J gave up 4 bases and V 4 bases, and 5 bases lay outside the gene matches. CDR1 and CDR2 from the germline V gene are LGHNT and FRNRAP. This CDR3 is CASGSGQVGTEAFF. CDR3 bases: TGTGCTAGTGGTTCGGGACAGGTGGGCACTGAAGCTTTCTTT.

This chain connects TRBV5-1 to TRBJ1-1, with D unresolved. Looked up from germline, CDR1 is SGHRS and CDR2 is YFSETQ. The CDR3 length is 15 residues. V gave up 0 bases and J gave up 0 bases, with 9 bases separating them. The CDR3 sequence is CASSLGDLMNTEAFF. The CDR3 nucleotides are TGCGCCAGCAGCTTGGGAGACTTGATGAACACTGAAGCTTTCTTT. The whole variable domain, filled in from reference TRBV5-1 and TRBJ1-1, reads KAGVTQTPRYLIKTRGQQVTLSCSPISGHRSVSWYQQTPGQGLQFLFEYFSETQRNKGNFPGRFSGRQFSNSRSEMNVSTLELGDSALYLCASSLGDLMNTEAFFGQGTRLTVV.

The genes are TRBV19 and TRBJ1-1; D is uncertain. Germline CDR1 LNHDA, CDR2 SQIVND (reference sequence). The CDR3 is 15 amino acids. Trimming took off 8 bases at V and 4 bases at J, with 20 bases between the two ends. The DNA of the CDR3 is TGTGCCAGTGCGGAGGGATATGGTGGCAGCACTGAAGCTTTCTTT. Translating it yields CASAEGYGGSTEAFF.

J is TRBJ2-2 and V is TRBV5-4, with TRBD2 matching 7 bases. The length of the CDR3 is 16 residues. With V trimmed by 3 bases and J by 1 base, 6 bases remained unmatched. The germline gives CDR1 SGHNT, CDR2 YYREEE (reference sequence). The CDR3 is CASSSSSGENTGELFF. The CDR3 nucleotides are TGTGCCAGCAGCTCCTCTAGCGGTGAGAACACCGGGGAGCTGTTTTTT. The whole variable domain, filled in from reference TRBV5-4 and TRBJ2-2, reads ETGVTQSPTHLIKTRGQQVTLRCSSQSGHNTVSWYQQALGQGPQFIFQYYREEENGRGNFPPRFSGLQFPNYSSELNVNALELDDSALYLCASSSSSGENTGELFFGEGSRLTVL.

The chain uses TRBV7-2 and TRBJ1-1, with D unresolved. Trimming took off 5 bases at V and 1 base at J, with 8 bases between the two ends. CDR3 length: 13 amino acids. Germline CDR1 reads SGHTA; CDR2 reads FQGNSA. CDR3 region: CASSRGPNTEAFF. CDR3 nucleotide sequence: TGTGCCAGCAGCCGGGGTCCGAACACTGAAGCTTTCTTT.

This clone has just one count. CDR3 protein: CASSRRLAVLTGELFF. CDR3 coding DNA: TGCGCCAGCAGCCGTCGACTAGCGGTCTTGACCGGGGAGCTGTTTTTT. The chain links TRBV5-1 to TRBJ2-2, with 9 positions matching TRBD2. In germline, CDR1 is SGHRS, CDR2 YFSETQ. This CDR3 comprises 16 residues. V lost 4 bases to trimming and J lost 5 bases; unmatched junction nucleotides: 9.

This clone has a single count. V is TRBV5-1 and J is TRBJ1-5, with 7 bases aligning to TRBD1. In germline, CDR1 is SGHRS, CDR2 YFSETQ. Trimming cost V 1 base and J 4 bases; bases outside gene matches: 5. This CDR3 contains 15 residues. The CDR3 coding sequence is TGCGCCAGCAGCTTGTCTACAGGGGTAAATCAGCCCCAGCATTTT. Residues: CASSLSTGVNQPQHF.

The CDR3 protein is CASSLGSGAGANVLTF. CDR3 sequence (DNA): TGTGCCAGCAGCTTGGGATCGGGGGCTGGGGCCAACGTCCTGACTTTC. This chain links TRBV5-6 with TRBJ2-6; tentatively, D is TRBD2 (6 bases). Trimming shortened V by 0 bases and J by 2 bases, and 9 bases separated the two germline ends. Germline V lookup: CDR1 SGHDT, CDR2 YYEEEE. CDR3 length: 16 residues.

V is TRBV4-3 and J is TRBJ2-7; weak D call: TRBD1 (6 bases). Germline V gene sequence: CDR1 LGHNA, CDR2 YSLEER. CDR3 length equals 15 residues. The V end was cut by 3 bases, the J end by 5 bases, with 17 bases between. The CDR3, as DNA: TGCGCCAGCAGCCACCGGGACACTAATAGGGACGAGCAGTACTTC. It is translated as CASSHRDTNRDEQYF.

The gene calls are TRBV28 and TRBJ1-2; D perhaps matches TRBD1 (5 bases). V lost 5 bases, J lost 5 bases, and 9 bases lay in between. The germline gives CDR1 MDHEN, CDR2 SYDVKM. The CDR3 is 12 amino acids. In DNA form, the CDR3 reads TGTGCCAGCAGTGCAGGGAGGTATGGCTACACCTTC. This codes for CASSAGRYGYTF.

This clone was recorded once. The chain is built from TRBV6-5 and TRBJ1-6; D call uncertain. The CDR3 loop spans 13 amino acids. V lost 5 bases and J lost 9, with 11 bases in between. The germline V gene encodes CDR1 MNHEY and CDR2 SVGAGI. CDR3 in amino acids: CASSHEGGSPLHF. The CDR3 nucleotides are TGTGCCAGCAGTCACGAGGGCGGTTCACCCCTCCACTTT.

V and J are TRBV7-9 and TRBJ2-1; 10 bases fit TRBD2. Trimming cost V 2 bases and J 2 bases; bases outside gene matches: 9. The CDR3 has 18 amino acids. The germline V gene has CDR1 SEHNR and CDR2 FQNEAQ (reference sequence). Here the CDR3 reads CASSLRLAGEYPYNEQFF. Written as DNA, the CDR3 is TGTGCCAGCAGCTTACGGCTAGCGGGAGAATACCCCTACAATGAGCAGTTCTTC.

The chain joins TRBV2 to TRBJ2-5, with D possibly TRBD2 on 5 matching bases. Germline V gene lookup returns CDR1 SNHLY and CDR2 FYNNEI. The CDR3 is 14 amino acids. The V gene lost 8 bases and the J gene lost 2 bases, with 15 bases spanning the gap. In nucleotides, the CDR3 is TGTGCCAGCCAACGTACGGGGAGACAAGAGACCCAGTACTTC. Protein: CASQRTGRQETQYF.

V and J are TRBV7-9 and TRBJ1-1; tentative D call: TRBD1 (6 bases). The CDR3 consists of 15 residues. CDR1 SEHNR and CDR2 FQNEAQ come from the germline V gene (reference sequence). Trimming shortened V by 4 bases and J by 0 bases, and 12 bases separated the two germline ends. CDR3 sequence: CASSSKGHLNTEAFF. The CDR3 DNA is TGTGCCAGCAGCTCGAAGGGACACCTGAACACTGAAGCTTTCTTT.

This clone came up once. This rearrangement joins TRBV11-2 to TRBJ2-5, with unresolved D. Germline V gene data show CDR1 as SGHAT and CDR2 as FQNNGV. The V end was cut by 4 bases, the J end by 2 bases, with 2 bases between. This CDR3 spans 11 amino acids. The CDR3 nucleotides read TGTGCCAGCAGCTCTCAAGAGACCCAGTACTTC. Encoded protein: CASSSQETQYF.

On this clone: The junction departs from the called germline gene at one end, perhaps through a read error. This chain uses TRBV9 with TRBJ2-5, with TRBD2 matching 9 bases. The CDR3 length is 13 residues. Germline V gene lookup returns CDR1 SGDLS and CDR2 YYNGEE. CDR3 in amino acids: CASSRSGGPPYHF. The CDR3 DNA sequence: TGTGCCAGCAGTCGTAGCGGGGGCCCCCCCTACCACTTC.

CDR3 in DNA: TGTGCCAGCAGCACGCAGACAGGGGTTAGCAATCAGCCCCAGCATTTT. Protein: CASSTQTGVSNQPQHF. V is TRBV7-9 and J is TRBJ1-5, with 8 bases that match TRBD1. The CDR3 extends over 16 amino acids. Germline trimming cut 5 bases from V and 0 bases from J; bases unmatched to any gene: 6. The germline V gene has CDR1 SEHNR and CDR2 FQNEAQ (reference sequence). Full variable domain (outside the CDR3, taken from reference TRBV7-9 and TRBJ1-5): DTGVSQNPRHKITKRGQNVTFRCDPISEHNRLYWYRQTLGQGPEFLTYFQNEAQLEKSRLLSDRFSAERPKGSFSTLEIQRTEQGDSAMYLCASSTQTGVSNQPQHFGDGTRLSIL.

This clone was detected once. V usage is TRBV6-1 and J usage is TRBJ1-2; no firm D call. From germline, CDR1 is MNHNS and CDR2 SASEGT. The CDR3 loop spans 13 amino acids. Deletions cut 2 bases from V and 8 bases from J, with 12 bases between. In DNA form, the CDR3 reads TGTGCCAGCAGTGAACAGGTTTGGCGAGGCTACACCTTC. It is translated as CASSEQVWRGYTF.

This chain links TRBV7-9 with TRBJ1-2; D unclear. Germline assignment: CDR1 SEHNR and CDR2 FQNEAQ (reference sequence). The CDR3 covers 13 residues. V lost 4 bases to trimming and J lost 6 bases, with 12 bases between them. The DNA for the CDR3 is TGTGCCAGCAGCTCTGGTCGCGGGAATGGCTACACCTTC. It encodes CASSSGRGNGYTF.

J is TRBJ1-1 and V is TRBV30; D remains unclear. Trimming left V 0 bases short and J 4 bases short, with 15 bases between. CDR3 length equals 15 residues. Germline V gives CDR1 GTSNPN, CDR2 SVGIG (reference sequence). CDR3 amino acids: CAWSVAAGVGTEAFF. The CDR3 nucleotides read TGTGCCTGGAGTGTAGCGGCCGGGGTGGGCACTGAAGCTTTCTTT.

This chain joins TRBV7-2 and TRBJ2-3, with D possibly TRBD2 on 6 matching bases. Trimming took 8 bases from V and 0 from J, leaving 15 bases between them. This CDR3 is built from 15 residues. Germline V CDR1 and CDR2: SGHTA, FQGNSA. CDR3 sequence: CASLRGGTSTDTQYF. CDR3 bases: TGTGCCAGCCTGAGGGGCGGGACTAGCACAGATACGCAGTATTTT. The whole variable domain, filled in from reference TRBV7-2 and TRBJ2-3, reads GAGVSQSPSNKVTEKGKDVELRCDPISGHTALYWYRQSLGQGLEFLIYFQGNSAPDKSGLPSDRFSAERTGGSVSTLTIQRTQQEDSAVYLCASLRGGTSTDTQYFGPGTRLTVL.

J is TRBJ2-4 and V is TRBV6-5, with D perhaps matching TRBD2 (5 bases). Germline CDR1 and CDR2: MNHEY and SVGAGI. Trimming pared 7 bases from V and 0 bases from J, leaving 13 bases between. The CDR3 is 15 residues long. The chain's CDR3 is CASTERGLAKNIQYF. CDR3 nucleotide sequence: TGTGCCAGCACCGAAAGAGGACTAGCCAAAAACATTCAGTACTTC.